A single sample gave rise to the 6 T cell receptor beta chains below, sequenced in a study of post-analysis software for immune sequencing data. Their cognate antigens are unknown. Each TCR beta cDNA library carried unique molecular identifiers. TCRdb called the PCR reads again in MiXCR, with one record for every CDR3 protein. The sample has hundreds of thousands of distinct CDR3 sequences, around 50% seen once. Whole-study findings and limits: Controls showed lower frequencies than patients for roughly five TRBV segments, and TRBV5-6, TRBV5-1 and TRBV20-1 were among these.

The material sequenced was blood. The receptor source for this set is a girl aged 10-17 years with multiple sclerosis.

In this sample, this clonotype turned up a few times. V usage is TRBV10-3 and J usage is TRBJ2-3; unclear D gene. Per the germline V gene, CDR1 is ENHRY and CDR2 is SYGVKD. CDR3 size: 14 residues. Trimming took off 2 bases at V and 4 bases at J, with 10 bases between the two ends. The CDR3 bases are TGTGCCATCAGTGAGATGGATAGTTCAGATACGCAGTATTTT. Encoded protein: CAISEMDSSDTQYF.

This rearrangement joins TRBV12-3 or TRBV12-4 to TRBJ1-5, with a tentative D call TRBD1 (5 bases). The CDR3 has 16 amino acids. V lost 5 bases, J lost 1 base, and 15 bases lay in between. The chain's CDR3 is CASSTGGTVSNQPQHF. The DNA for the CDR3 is TGTGCCAGCAGTACTGGCGGGACCGTGAGCAATCAGCCCCAGCATTTT.

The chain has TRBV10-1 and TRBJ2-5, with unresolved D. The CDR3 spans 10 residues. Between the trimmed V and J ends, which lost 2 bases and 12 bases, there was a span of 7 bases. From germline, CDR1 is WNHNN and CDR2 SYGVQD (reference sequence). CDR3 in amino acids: CASSERCEYF. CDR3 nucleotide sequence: TGCGCCAGCAGTGAGCGGTGTGAGTACTTC.

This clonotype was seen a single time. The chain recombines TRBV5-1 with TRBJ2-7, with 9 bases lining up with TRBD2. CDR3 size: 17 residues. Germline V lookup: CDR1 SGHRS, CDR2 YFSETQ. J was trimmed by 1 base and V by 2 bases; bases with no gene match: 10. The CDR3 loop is CASSFGGLGLASYEQYF. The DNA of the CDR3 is TGCGCCAGCAGCTTCGGAGGGCTGGGACTAGCTTCCTACGAGCAGTACTTC.

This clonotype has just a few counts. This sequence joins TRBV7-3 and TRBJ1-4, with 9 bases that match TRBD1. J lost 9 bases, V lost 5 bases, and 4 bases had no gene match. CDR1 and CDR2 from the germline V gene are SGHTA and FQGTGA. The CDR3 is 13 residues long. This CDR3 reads CASSPNRGQKLFF. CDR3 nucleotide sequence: TGTGCCAGCAGCCCAAACAGGGGGCAAAAACTGTTTTTT.

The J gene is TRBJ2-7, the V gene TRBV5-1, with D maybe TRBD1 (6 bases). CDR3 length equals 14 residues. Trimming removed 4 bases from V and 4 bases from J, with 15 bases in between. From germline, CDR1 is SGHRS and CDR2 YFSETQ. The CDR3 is CASSPLRGGYEQYF. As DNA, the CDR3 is TGCGCCAGCAGCCCCTTGCGAGGGGGTTACGAGCAGTACTTC.